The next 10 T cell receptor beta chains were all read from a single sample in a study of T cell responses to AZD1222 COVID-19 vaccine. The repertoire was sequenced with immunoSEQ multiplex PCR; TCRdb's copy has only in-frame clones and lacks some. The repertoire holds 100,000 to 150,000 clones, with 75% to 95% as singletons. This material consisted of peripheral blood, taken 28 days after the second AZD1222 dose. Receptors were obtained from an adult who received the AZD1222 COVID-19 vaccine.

The CDR3 coding sequence is TGCAGCGTTGAAGGCCCGAGGGGGGGAGATTCCCCCAACACTGAAGCTTTCTTT. Translation gives CSVEGPRGGDSPNTEAFF. The chain combines TRBV29-1 with TRBJ1-1; tentative D call: TRBD1 (6 bases). Germline CDR1 reads SQVTM; CDR2 reads ANQGSEA. The CDR3 has 18 residues. Trimming took off 1 base at V and 2 bases at J, with 23 bases between the two ends. Filled out from reference TRBV29-1 and TRBJ1-1, the complete variable domain reads SAVISQKPSRDICQRGTSLTIQCQVDSQVTMMFWYRQQPGQSLTLIATANQGSEATYESGFVIDKFPISRPNLTFSTLTVSNMSPEDSSIYLCSVEGPRGGDSPNTEAFFGQGTRLTVV.

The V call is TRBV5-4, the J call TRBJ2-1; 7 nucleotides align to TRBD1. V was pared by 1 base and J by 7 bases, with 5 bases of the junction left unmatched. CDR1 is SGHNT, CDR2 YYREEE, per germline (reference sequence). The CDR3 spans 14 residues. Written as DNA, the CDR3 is TGTGCCAGCAGCTTGAGCAGGGGGTATAATGAGCAGTTCTTC. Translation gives CASSLSRGYNEQFF.

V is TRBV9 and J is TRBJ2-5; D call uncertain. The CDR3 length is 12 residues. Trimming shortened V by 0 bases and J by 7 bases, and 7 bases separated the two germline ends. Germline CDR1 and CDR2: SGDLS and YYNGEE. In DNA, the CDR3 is TGTGCCAGCAGCGTAGAAGGTGGGACCCAGTACTTC. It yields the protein CASSVEGGTQYF.

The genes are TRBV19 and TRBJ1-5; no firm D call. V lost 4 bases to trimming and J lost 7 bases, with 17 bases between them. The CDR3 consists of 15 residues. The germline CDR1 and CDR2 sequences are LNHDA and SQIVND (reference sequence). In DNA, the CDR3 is TGTGCCAGTAGTAGGCCAGACGGAGCATTCCAGCCCCAGCATTTT. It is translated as CASSRPDGAFQPQHF.

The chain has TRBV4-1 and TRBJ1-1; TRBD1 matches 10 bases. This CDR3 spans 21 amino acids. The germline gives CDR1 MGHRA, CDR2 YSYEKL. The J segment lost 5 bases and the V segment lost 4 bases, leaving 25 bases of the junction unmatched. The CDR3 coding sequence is TGCGCCAGCAGCCCCGACAGGGGGCGAAAGTGGGGCACAGTGGGGGGGACTGAAGCTTTCTTT. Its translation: CASSPDRGRKWGTVGGTEAFF.

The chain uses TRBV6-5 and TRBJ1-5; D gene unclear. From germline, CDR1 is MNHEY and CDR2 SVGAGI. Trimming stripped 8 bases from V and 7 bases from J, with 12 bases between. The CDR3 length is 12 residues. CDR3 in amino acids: CASHLAAQPQHF. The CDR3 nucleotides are TGTGCCAGCCACCTCGCGGCACAGCCCCAGCATTTT.

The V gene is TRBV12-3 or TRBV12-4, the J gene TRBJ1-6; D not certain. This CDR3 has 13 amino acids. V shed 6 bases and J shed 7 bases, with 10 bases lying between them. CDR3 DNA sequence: TGTGCCAGCAGCTACAGCGTCAATTCACCCCTCCACTTT. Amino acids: CASSYSVNSPLHF.

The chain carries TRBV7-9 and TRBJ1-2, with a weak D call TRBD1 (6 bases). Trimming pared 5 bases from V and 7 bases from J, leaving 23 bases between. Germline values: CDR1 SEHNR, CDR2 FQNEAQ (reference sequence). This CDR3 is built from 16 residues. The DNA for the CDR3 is TGTGCCAGCAGCAGGGGGGGAACCGTGACTTGGGGTGGCTACACCTTC. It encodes CASSRGGTVTWGGYTF.

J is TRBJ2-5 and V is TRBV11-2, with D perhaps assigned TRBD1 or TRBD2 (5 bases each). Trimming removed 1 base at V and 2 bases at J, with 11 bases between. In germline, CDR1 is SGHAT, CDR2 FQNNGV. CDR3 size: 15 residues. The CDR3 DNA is TGTGCCAGCAGCTTAGCTCCGGGACGGCAAGAGACCCAGTACTTC. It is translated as CASSLAPGRQETQYF.

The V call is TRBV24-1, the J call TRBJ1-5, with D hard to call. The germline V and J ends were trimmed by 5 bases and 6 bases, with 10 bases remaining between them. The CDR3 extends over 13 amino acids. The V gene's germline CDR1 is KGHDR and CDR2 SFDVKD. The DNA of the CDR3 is TGTGCCACCAGTGGCCGTGCCGTTCAGCCCCAGCATTTT. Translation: CATSGRAVQPQHF.